The sequence of this T cell receptor (beta chain) was determined in a study of blood T cells in healthy people across ages. Study-wide context: About one barcoded beta molecule per two T cells came from capture by template switching. Study results and limitations: Older age coincided with a roughly linear decline in TCR beta diversity per million T cells.

With a J-beta primer mix and a sample-barcoded 5' primer, a second PCR ran about 7 to 11 cycles. The study obtained at least 2.5 million CDR3-containing paired-end reads from every sample. TCRdb independently ran MiXCR on the 5' RACE reads; one entry per CDR3 protein. The data hold about 1.4 million distinct CDR3 sequences, with 59% observed a single time. Isolated PBMCs totaled at least 6.5 million in each sample. On this clonotype: Its specificity is unknown.

Germline assignment: CDR1 LGHDT and CDR2 YNNKEL (reference sequence). Trimming stripped 5 bases from V and 7 bases from J, with 11 bases between. The CDR3 covers 12 residues. The rearrangement uses TRBV3-1 and TRBJ1-2; no firm D call. This receptor was taken from a young man in good health. Sequencing was performed on blood. Here the CDR3 reads CASSSLDGGYTF. CDR3 nucleotides: TGTGCCAGCAGCAGTTTGGACGGTGGCTACACCTTC.